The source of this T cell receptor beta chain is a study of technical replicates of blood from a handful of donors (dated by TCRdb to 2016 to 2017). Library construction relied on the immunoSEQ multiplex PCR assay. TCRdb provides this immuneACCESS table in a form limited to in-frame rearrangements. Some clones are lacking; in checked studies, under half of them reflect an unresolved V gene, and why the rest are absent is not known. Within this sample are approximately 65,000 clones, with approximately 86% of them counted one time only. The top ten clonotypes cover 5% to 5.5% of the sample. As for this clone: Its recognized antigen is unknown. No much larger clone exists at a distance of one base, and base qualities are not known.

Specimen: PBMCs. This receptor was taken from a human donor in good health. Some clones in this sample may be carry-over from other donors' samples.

The nucleotide sequence reads TGTGCCAGTAAGCTCCAGCGGGGGAGTTACGAGCAGTACTTC. It specifies CASKLQRGSYEQYF. Recombination connected TRBV19 to TRBJ2-7; 8 junctional bases match TRBD2. The germline V and J ends show losses of 7 bases and 4 bases respectively, and no gene match explains 9 bases of the junction. Looking up the germline V gene (reference sequence) yields CDR1 LNHDA and CDR2 SQIVND. Including cysteine and phenylalanine, the CDR3 has 14 amino acids. Solely the CDR3 DNA is kept, with 42 bases framed from the first base.